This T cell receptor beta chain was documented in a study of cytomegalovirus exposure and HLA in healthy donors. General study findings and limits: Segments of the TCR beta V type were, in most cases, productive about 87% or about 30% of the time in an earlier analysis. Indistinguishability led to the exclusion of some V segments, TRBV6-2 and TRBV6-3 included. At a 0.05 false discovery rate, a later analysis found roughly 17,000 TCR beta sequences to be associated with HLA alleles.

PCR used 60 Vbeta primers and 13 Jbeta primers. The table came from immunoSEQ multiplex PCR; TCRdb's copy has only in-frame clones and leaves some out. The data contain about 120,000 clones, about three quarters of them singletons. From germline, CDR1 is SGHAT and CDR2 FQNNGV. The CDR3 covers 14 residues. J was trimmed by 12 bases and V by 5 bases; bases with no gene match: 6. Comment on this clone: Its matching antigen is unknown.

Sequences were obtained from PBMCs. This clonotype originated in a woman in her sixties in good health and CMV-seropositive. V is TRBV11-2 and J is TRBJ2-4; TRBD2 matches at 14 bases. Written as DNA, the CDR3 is TGTGCCAGCAGCCCGACTAGCGGGAGGGGGCGTCAGTACTTC. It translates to CASSPTSGRGRQYF.